This T cell receptor (beta chain) was recorded in a study of cytomegalovirus exposure and HLA in healthy donors. Overall study results and limits: The study listed approximately 170 cytomegalovirus-associated TCR beta chains. It has been reported that TCR beta sequences accurately predicted the HLA-A and HLA-B alleles of most subjects.

CDR1 is SNHLY and CDR2 is FYNNEI in the germline V gene. This CDR3 comprises 11 residues. Trimming removed 11 bases from V and 2 bases from J, with 9 bases in between. This clone came up a few times. Antigen unknown. The PCR used 60 Vbeta and 13 Jbeta primers. As handled by the study authors: Among the unique TCR beta chains that a later analysis counted, around 82 million in all, roughly 11 million were shared. Only in-frame clones appear in the TCRdb table, and some are missing; sequencing was by immunoSEQ multiplex PCR. V and J calls and clone size are given by that table; D and trimming were obtained from the DNA. In the table there are under 150,000 clones, around four fifths of which are singletons.

The sequenced sample consisted of PBMCs. The sequence derives from a male donor in good health and CMV-seronegative. The chain carries TRBV2 and TRBJ2-5, with D possibly being TRBD1 (6 bases). The CDR3 nucleotides read TGTGCCGGGGGCTTACAAGAGACCCAGTACTTC. Its translation: CAGGLQETQYF.